Listed below are T cell receptor beta chains from one sample, sequenced in a study of T cells in Graves' hyperthyroidism and ophthalmopathy. One entry per CDR3 protein results from TCRdb running MiXCR on the multiplex PCR reads. This sample yields some 700,000 distinct CDR3 sequences, of which about 18% are seen a single time; 15% to 18% belongs to the top ten. Sequencing input: blood. The origin of the receptors is a man between 45 and 60 years old with Graves' hyperthyroidism. The CDR3 runs from the conserved cysteine through the conserved F or W. D genes are given only for firm matches. Where a row states a size, it is once, few, many or the class of an expanded clone; other rows omit it.

TRBD2	many	TRBV19	TRBJ2-1	CASTLGTRYNEQFF	TGTGCCAGTACCCTAGGGACTAGGTACAATGAGCAGTTCTTC
NA	NA	TRBV28	TRBJ2-3	CASSLWGSTDTQYF	TGTGCCAGCAGTTTATGGGGTAGCACAGATACGCAGTATTTT
NA	NA	TRBV4-2	TRBJ2-2	CASSQLSSAHTGELFF	TGTGCCAGCAGCCAGTTAAGCTCGGCTCACACCGGGGAGCTGTTTTTT
NA	NA	TRBV24-1	TRBJ2-2	CATGMWGLERRNTGELFF	TGTGCCACCGGAATGTGGGGACTCGAAAGACGAAACACCGGGGAGCTGTTTTTT
NA	NA	TRBV4-1	TRBJ1-1	CASSQVPNTEAFF	TGCGCCAGCAGCCAAGTCCCGAACACTGAAGCTTTCTTT
NA	many	TRBV5-1	TRBJ1-4	CASSVDSTNEKLFF	TGCGCCAGCAGCGTGGACAGTACTAATGAAAAACTGTTTTTT
NA	few	TRBV10-2	TRBJ2-5	CASSESGLMGTQYF	TGCGCCAGCAGTGAGTCCGGACTGATGGGGACCCAGTACTTC
NA	NA	TRBV7-8	TRBJ1-2	CASGANYVYTF	TGTGCCAGCGGCGCTAACTATGTCTACACCTTC
NA	NA	TRBV20-1	TRBJ2-1	CSAPQSVSSYNEQFF	TGCAGTGCTCCCCAGTCCGTGAGCTCCTACAATGAGCAGTTCTTC
TRBD2	NA	TRBV7-2	TRBJ2-1	CASSLGVGPAGESNQQFF	TGTGCCAGCAGCTTAGGGGTTGGTCCGGCGGGAGAATCCAATCAGCAGTTCTTC
TRBD2	few	TRBV24-1	TRBJ2-3	CATSDSRLAGVDTQYF	TGTGCCACCAGTGATTCTCGACTAGCGGGAGTAGATACGCAGTATTTT
TRBD2	few	TRBV6-5	TRBJ2-1	CASSYSRRERHNEQFF	TGTGCCAGCAGTTACTCTCGGCGGGAGCGCCACAATGAGCAGTTCTTC
TRBD1	few	TRBV6-1	TRBJ1-6	CATPPTGTNSPLHF	TGTGCCACCCCACCGACAGGGACCAATTCACCCCTCCACTTT
NA	few	TRBV7-6	TRBJ1-2	CASSPRGLGYGYTF	TGTGCCAGCAGCCCCCGAGGGTTAGGCTATGGCTACACCTTC
TRBD1	NA	TRBV19	TRBJ1-4	CASSQAGTGGEKLFF	TGTGCCAGTAGTCAAGCCGGGACAGGGGGCGAAAAACTGTTTTTT
NA	few	TRBV6-1	TRBJ1-4	CGKNPGKSEKLFF	TGTGGCAAGAATCCGGGCAAAAGTGAAAAACTGTTTTTT